This T cell receptor (beta chain) derives from a study of human T cells and chemical hapten exposure. Study as a whole: Small volume differences among pooled libraries mainly caused per-sample TCR yield variation.

Indicated time point: pre-sensitization, week 0. As for treatment: therapeutic diphenylcyclopropenone sensitization with weekly scalp DPC. In every case, blood was obtained before the patch test was applied. TCRdb recomputed calls from the RACE reads with MiXCR, one row per CDR3 protein. Here the sample spans more than 80,000 distinct CDR3 sequences, under 14% being singletons. Trimming took off 1 base at V and 3 bases at J, with 13 bases between the two ends. Germline CDR1 and CDR2: SGHAT and FQNNGV. This CDR3 has 16 amino acids. The source of this sequence is an older woman with alopecia areata. Some clones in this sample may be carry-over from other donors' samples. The specimen comprised whole blood, sampled in connection with sensitization to the hapten diphenylcyclopropenone (DPC). The genes are TRBV11-2 and TRBJ2-1; D uncertain. The CDR3 nucleotides read TGTGCCAGCAGCTTAGCCCGCAGTGTGCTCTACAATGAGCAGTTCTTC. Encoded protein: CASSLARSVLYNEQFF.